The clone carrying this T cell receptor (beta chain) was detected a few times. Antigen specificity is unknown. This entry comes from a study of T-cell reconstitution after alpha-beta-depleted transplantation in children. Researchers prepared the TCRbeta library using unique molecular identifiers, the study reports. MiXCR, run by TCRdb on the PCR reads, gives a single entry per CDR3 protein. Of about 470,000 distinct CDR3 sequences listed, 43% were seen once; the top ten hold 27%. Unmatched junction bases numbered 7, after V lost 3 bases and J lost 5 bases. Germline CDR1 and CDR2: SGHRS and YFSETQ. The CDR3 covers 14 residues. Study conclusions and caveats: Reports say that about two months after transplant, the alpha-beta T cells came out of several hundred graft clones that had expanded. Once a year had passed after transplant, T-cell counts and diversity came mostly from newly produced T cells.

The chain links TRBV5-1 to TRBJ1-1, with 7 nucleotides matching TRBD1. This TCR derives from a girl aged 2-10 years with aplastic anemia, due to receive a stem cell transplant. The sequencing used PBMCs, collected before TCRalphabeta/CD19-depleted stem cell transplant. This chain's CDR3 is CASSWGTEGTEAFF. DNA for the CDR3: TGCGCCAGCAGCTGGGGGACAGAGGGGACTGAAGCTTTCTTT.